Shown below are 17 T cell receptor beta chains from a single sample sequenced in a study of cytomegalovirus exposure and HLA in healthy donors. Use of 60 Vbeta and 13 Jbeta primers characterized the PCR. Sequencing was performed with immunoSEQ multiplex PCR; in TCRdb, only in-frame clones are kept and a portion is missing. Of around 110,000 clones listed, roughly 80% are singletons. Sequencing was performed on PBMCs. All receptors derive from a young man in good health and CMV-seronegative.

The rearrangement joins TRBV19 to TRBJ2-3; TRBD1 is a possible D gene (6 bases). V was clipped by 1 base and J by 7 bases, with 24 bases between them. The germline V gene encodes CDR1 LNHDA and CDR2 SQIVND (reference sequence). The CDR3 consists of 18 residues. The CDR3 is CASSIAPPGTRDGNTQYF. The CDR3 DNA reads as TGTGCCAGTAGTATAGCCCCCCCCGGGACAAGGGACGGAAATACGCAGTATTTT.

The chain employs TRBV12-5 and TRBJ1-1; 10 bases map to TRBD1. Per the germline V gene, CDR1 is LGHNT and CDR2 is FRNRAP. This CDR3 comprises 15 residues. J lost 7 bases, V lost 3 bases, and 8 bases had no gene match. The DNA for the CDR3 is TGTGCTAGTGGTTTATGGACAGGGGGTATCGGTGAAGCTTTCTTT. Amino acid sequence: CASGLWTGGIGEAFF.

This clone was detected a few times. The V call is TRBV7-8, the J call TRBJ2-4, with D hard to call. In germline, CDR1 is SGHVS, CDR2 FQNEAQ. The V end was cut by 0 bases, the J end by 2 bases, with 20 bases between. The CDR3 runs to 19 residues. The CDR3 region has the DNA TGTGCCAGCAGCTTAGCTACAATTTTCGTCCCCCGTTCCAAAAACATTCAGTACTTC. It encodes CASSLATIFVPRSKNIQYF.

The chain has TRBV2 and TRBJ2-7, with D possibly TRBD1 on 5 matching bases. Germline V gene lookup returns CDR1 SNHLY and CDR2 FYNNEI. V was cut by 4 bases and J by 3 bases, with 7 bases left in between. The CDR3 runs 12 residues. In DNA, the CDR3 is TGTGCCAGCAGTGGACAGCTCTACGAGCAGTACTTC. Amino acid sequence: CASSGQLYEQYF.

The chain joins TRBV30 to TRBJ1-3; TRBD1 aligns across 9 bases. This CDR3 comprises 13 residues. Unmatched junction bases numbered 1, after V lost 0 bases and J lost 7 bases. The germline V gene has CDR1 GTSNPN and CDR2 SVGIG (reference sequence). Here the CDR3 reads CAWSVGTGNTIYF. The CDR3 DNA is TGTGCCTGGAGTGTCGGGACAGGGAACACCATATATTTT.

The V call is TRBV7-2, the J call TRBJ1-1; D not resolved. CDR1 is SGHTA, CDR2 FQGNSA, per germline. The CDR3 consists of 11 residues. V gave up 5 bases and J gave up 4 bases, with 5 bases separating them. The CDR3 DNA is TGTGCCAGCAGCACTTTCACTGAAGCTTTCTTT. Translated: CASSTFTEAFF.

V and J are TRBV5-1 and TRBJ1-1; weak D call: TRBD1 (5 bases). The CDR3 is made up of 14 amino acids. In germline, CDR1 is SGHRS, CDR2 YFSETQ. Trimming stripped 1 base from V and 7 bases from J, with 14 bases between. CDR3 in amino acids: CASSLKGPPYEAFF. As DNA, the CDR3 is TGCGCCAGCAGCTTGAAGGGGCCCCCCTATGAAGCTTTCTTT.

The chain employs TRBV4-1 and TRBJ2-1; the D gene is possibly TRBD2 (6 bases). Trimming pared 1 base from V and 5 bases from J, leaving 18 bases between. Germline CDR1 and CDR2: MGHRA and YSYEKL. This CDR3 is 17 amino acids long. As DNA, the CDR3 is TGCGCCAGCAGCCAAGGTGGGTTAGCGGCTGAGAACAATGAGCAGTTCTTC. As protein: CASSQGGLAAENNEQFF.

The chain employs TRBV28 and TRBJ2-7, with a possible D match to TRBD2 (6 bases). From germline, CDR1 is MDHEN and CDR2 SYDVKM. V lost 6 bases, J lost 1 base, and 19 bases lay in between. The CDR3 totals 16 residues. The CDR3 loop is CASRIPGGSVSYEQYF. CDR3 bases: TGTGCCAGCAGGATACCTGGGGGGTCCGTTTCCTACGAGCAGTACTTC.

This sequence joins TRBV19 and TRBJ2-4; D might be TRBD2 (6 bases). This CDR3 contains 16 residues. Trimming took 5 bases from V and 5 from J, leaving 19 bases between them. Germline loops: CDR1 LNHDA, CDR2 SQIVND (reference sequence). The CDR3 reads CASSGPLDYPQNIQYF. CDR3 in DNA: TGTGCCAGTAGTGGCCCACTGGACTACCCCCAAAACATTCAGTACTTC.

This sequence joins TRBV7-9 and TRBJ2-7; 8 nucleotides agree with TRBD1. This CDR3 contains 14 residues. The V segment lost 4 bases and the J segment 5 bases; nucleotides outside the gene matches: 7. CDR1 and CDR2 from the germline V gene are SEHNR and FQNEAQ (reference sequence). The CDR3 DNA reads as TGTGCCAGCAGCTCAAGACAGGGGTCTAACGAGCAGTACTTC. It is translated as CASSSRQGSNEQYF.

The rearrangement links TRBV4-3 to TRBJ1-3; no clear D. Trimming removed 0 bases at V and 1 base at J, with 10 bases between. The CDR3 extends over 16 amino acids. Germline V lookup: CDR1 LGHNA, CDR2 YSLEER. The CDR3 DNA follows: TGCGCCAGCAGCCAAGAACGAGATTCGTCTGGAAACACCATATATTTT. Encoded protein: CASSQERDSSGNTIYF.

The rearrangement uses TRBV7-9 and TRBJ2-3, with 8 bases matching TRBD2. Unmatched junction bases numbered 8, after V lost 5 bases and J lost 1 base. The germline V gene encodes CDR1 SEHNR and CDR2 FQNEAQ (reference sequence). The CDR3 is made up of 16 amino acids. The CDR3 reads CASSPASGGGTDTQYF. In DNA, the CDR3 is TGTGCCAGCAGCCCCGCCTCCGGGGGGGGCACAGATACGCAGTATTTT.

The J gene is TRBJ2-7, the V gene TRBV6-6, with TRBD1 as a possible D gene (5 bases). CDR3 length: 14 amino acids. CDR1 and CDR2 (germline): MNHNY, SVGAGI (reference sequence). Trimming stripped 6 bases from V and 3 bases from J, with 15 bases between. The CDR3 loop is CASRAGSLNYEQYF. CDR3 bases: TGTGCCAGCAGGGCAGGGTCCCTCAACTACGAGCAGTACTTC.

Worth noting for this clone: The junction departs from germline at one end; a sequencing error may be responsible. This rearrangement joins TRBV7-9 to TRBJ2-7, with 8 bases that match TRBD1. The CDR3 runs 17 residues. Germline loops: CDR1 SEHNR, CDR2 FQNEAQ (reference sequence). The CDR3, as DNA: TGTTCCAGCAGCTTAGGAGGGGCGGGGACAGGAGACTACGAGCAGTACTTC. Its protein is CSSSLGGAGTGDYEQYF.

The table lists this clone with a few counts. V gene TRBV6-1 combines with J gene TRBJ2-1; 14 bases match TRBD2. This CDR3 comprises 17 residues. In germline, CDR1 is MNHNS, CDR2 SASEGT. V gave up 4 bases and J gave up 2 bases; unmatched junction bases: 4. The CDR3 here is CASSVGTSGGPYNEQFF. In DNA, the CDR3 is TGTGCCAGCAGTGTGGGGACTAGCGGGGGTCCCTACAATGAGCAGTTCTTC.

This clone was seen a handful of times. The gene calls are TRBV5-4 and TRBJ2-1; TRBD2 is a possible D gene (7 bases). Germline CDR1 and CDR2: SGHNT and YYREEE (reference sequence). The CDR3 is made up of 11 amino acids. Trimming pared 7 bases from V and 7 bases from J, leaving 9 bases between. The CDR3 sequence: CASAGANEQFF. The CDR3 DNA is TGTGCCAGCGCGGGGGCTAATGAGCAGTTCTTC.